Shown below are 12 T cell receptor beta chains from a single sample sequenced in a study of blood T cell repertoires in COVID-19. The table came from immunoSEQ multiplex PCR; TCRdb's copy has only in-frame clones and leaves some out. The table records approximately 300,000 clones, around 90% of them present only once. Material: peripheral blood. The receptors here all came from a woman aged 45-65 years who had recovered from COVID-19.

The chain links TRBV6-5 to TRBJ2-1; D is perhaps TRBD1 (6 bases). Germline V gene sequence: CDR1 MNHEY, CDR2 SVGAGI. The CDR3 runs to 13 residues. V gave up 9 bases and J gave up 3 bases, with 12 bases separating them. The CDR3 DNA reads TGTGCCAGTTCTCAGGGGAACTACAATGAGCAGTTCTTC. Translating it yields CASSQGNYNEQFF.

The rearrangement links TRBV28 to TRBJ1-2; D gene uncertain. V lost 5 bases and J lost 7, with 17 bases in between. Germline V gene sequence: CDR1 MDHEN, CDR2 SYDVKM. The CDR3 consists of 14 residues. The DNA of the CDR3 is TGTGCCAGCAGTCCCCCTCGGGGAGTAAGTGGCTACACCTTC. It translates to CASSPPRGVSGYTF.

The CDR3 sequence: CASSLNTGIYEQYF. For the CDR3, the DNA is TGCGCCAGCAGCTTGAACACAGGGATCTACGAGCAGTACTTC. The genes are TRBV5-1 and TRBJ2-7; the D gene is possibly TRBD1 (6 bases). The ends were cut back, 1 base at V and 3 bases at J, with 11 bases in the middle. The CDR3 contains 14 residues. CDR1 is SGHRS, CDR2 YFSETQ, per germline.

This clone was seen repeatedly, ten times or more. V is TRBV11-2 and J is TRBJ2-7, with 7 bases lining up with TRBD2. Per germline, CDR1 SGHAT and CDR2 FQNNGV. CDR3 length: 15 residues. The ends lost 2 bases at V and 2 bases at J; junction bases unmatched: 6. CDR3 protein: CASSLSLGGAYEQYF. The CDR3 region has the DNA TGTGCCAGCAGCTTATCACTGGGGGGGGCCTACGAGCAGTACTTC.

J is TRBJ2-7 and V is TRBV7-2; 7 positions match TRBD2. The germline gives CDR1 SGHTA, CDR2 FQGNSA. The trim removed 6 bases at V and 7 bases at J, leaving 12 bases unmatched. There are 14 residues in the CDR3. The CDR3 region is CASSSLRRGGEQYF. The CDR3 region has the DNA TGTGCCAGCAGTTCACTCCGCCGGGGAGGGGAGCAGTACTTC.

The V gene is TRBV10-3, the J gene TRBJ2-2; 13 nucleotides agree with TRBD2. With 5 bases clipped from V and 1 base from J, the junction kept 4 bases outside the gene matches. This CDR3 has 17 residues. Per germline, CDR1 ENHRY and CDR2 SYGVKD. The CDR3 sequence: CAISPGLAGLNTGELFF. DNA for the CDR3: TGTGCCATCAGTCCGGGACTAGCGGGGCTGAACACCGGGGAGCTGTTTTTT.

The V gene is TRBV2, the J gene TRBJ2-7; TRBD1 matches at 7 bases. Losses at the gene ends were 9 bases for V and 0 bases for J; bases not matched to a gene: 5. The CDR3 consists of 13 residues. Germline CDR1 SNHLY, CDR2 FYNNEI. Here the CDR3 reads CARGTASSYEQYF. Written as DNA, the CDR3 is TGTGCCAGAGGGACAGCAAGCTCCTACGAGCAGTACTTC. Full variable domain (remainder filled in from reference TRBV2 and TRBJ2-7): EPEVTQTPSHQVTQMGQEVILRCVPISNHLYFYWYRQILGQKVEFLVSFYNNEISEKSEIFDDQFSVERPDGSNFTLKIRSTKLEDSAMYFCARGTASSYEQYFGPGTRLTVT.

The J gene is TRBJ1-4, the V gene TRBV15; D gene ambiguous. Germline CDR1 is LNHNV and CDR2 is YYDKDF (reference sequence). Trimming cost V 1 base and J 8 bases, with 5 bases left between them. The CDR3 loop spans 12 amino acids. CDR3 residues: CATSRVEEKLFF. The CDR3 DNA reads as TGTGCCACCAGCAGAGTGGAGGAAAAACTGTTTTTT.

This chain connects TRBV13 to TRBJ1-1, with D perhaps TRBD1 (5 bases). CDR1 and CDR2 from the germline V gene are PRHDT and FYEKMQ (reference sequence). This CDR3 has 13 residues. With 0 bases removed from V and 7 bases from J, the gap between germline ends came to 9 bases. The CDR3 loop reads CASSLGPGLEAFF. The CDR3 region has the DNA TGTGCCAGCAGCTTAGGCCCAGGGCTTGAAGCTTTCTTT.

CDR3 in amino acids: CASKGDRNYEQYF. The CDR3, as DNA: TGTGCCAGTAAGGGGGACAGGAACTACGAGCAGTACTTC. The V gene is TRBV19, the J gene TRBJ2-7; 8 bases are shared with TRBD1. Per the germline V gene, CDR1 is LNHDA and CDR2 is SQIVND (reference sequence). V trimming: 7 bases; J trimming: 3 bases; junction bases outside the gene matches: 5. The CDR3 loop spans 13 amino acids. The full variable domain, in which reference TRBV19 and TRBJ2-7 provide the parts outside the CDR3, is DGGITQSPKYLFRKEGQNVTLSCEQNLNHDAMYWYRQDPGQGLRLIYYSQIVNDFQKGDIAEGYSVSREKKESFPLTVTSAQKNPTAFYLCASKGDRNYEQYFGPGTRLTVT.

Only a few counts were recorded for this clone. The CDR3: CASSAPFVYEQYF. The CDR3 DNA sequence: TGTGCCAGCAGTGCCCCGTTCGTTTACGAGCAGTACTTC. The chain couples TRBV2 to TRBJ2-7; D gene unclear. The ends were cut back, 4 bases at V and 4 bases at J, with 11 bases in the middle. The CDR3 is 13 residues long. CDR1 and CDR2 (germline): SNHLY, FYNNEI.

This clone was seen only a few times. For the CDR3, the DNA is TGTGCCAGCTCACAACAGGGACAAGAGACCCAGTACTTC. Protein: CASSQQGQETQYF. The chain carries TRBV18 and TRBJ2-5; weak D call: TRBD1 (6 bases). There are 13 residues in the CDR3. Germline CDR1 reads KGHSH; CDR2 reads LQKENI. Trimming stripped 4 bases from V and 2 bases from J, with 8 bases between.